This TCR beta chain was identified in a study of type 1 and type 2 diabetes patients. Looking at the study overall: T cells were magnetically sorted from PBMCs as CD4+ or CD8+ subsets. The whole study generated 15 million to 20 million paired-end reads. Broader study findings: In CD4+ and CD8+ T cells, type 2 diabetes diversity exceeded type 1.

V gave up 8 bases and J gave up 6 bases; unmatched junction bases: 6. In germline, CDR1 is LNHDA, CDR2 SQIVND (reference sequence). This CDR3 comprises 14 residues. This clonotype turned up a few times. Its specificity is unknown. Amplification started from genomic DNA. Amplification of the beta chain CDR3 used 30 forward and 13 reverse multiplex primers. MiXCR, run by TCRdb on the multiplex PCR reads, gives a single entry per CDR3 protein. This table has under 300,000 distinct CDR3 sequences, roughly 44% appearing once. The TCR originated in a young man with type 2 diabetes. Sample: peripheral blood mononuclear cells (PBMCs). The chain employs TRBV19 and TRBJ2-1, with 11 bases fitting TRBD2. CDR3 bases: TGTGCCAGTCGACCGGGACTAGCGGTCAATGAGCAGTTCTTC. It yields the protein CASRPGLAVNEQFF.